The 29 T cell receptor beta chains below were found in one sample sequenced in a study of shared clonotypes between healthy human individuals. Some clones are missing from TCRdb's copy, which holds only in-frame ones; the method was immunoSEQ multiplex PCR. The sample lists about 1.1 million clones, 77% occurring once. The sample consisted of memory CD4+ T cells from PBMCs. Subset meaning: CD45RA-negative fraction. All receptors come from a man aged 18 to 29 in good health. Some clones in this sample may be carry-over from other donors' samples.

The chain is built from TRBV5-1 and TRBJ2-7, with TRBD1 matching over 8 bases. The length of the CDR3 is 20 residues. Germline values: CDR1 SGHRS, CDR2 YFSETQ. Trimming at V came to 4 bases and at J to 3 bases, leaving 24 bases not matched to a gene. The CDR3 DNA is TGCGCCAGCAGCAAGCCAGGGGGCTCGTCAGGGTCGAAGGGAGTCTACGAGCAGTACTTC. Encoded protein: CASSKPGGSSGSKGVYEQYF.

This chain uses TRBV29-1 with TRBJ2-1; 15 bases fit TRBD2. Germline V gives CDR1 SQVTM, CDR2 ANQGSEA. The V gene end was trimmed by 7 bases and the J gene end by 5 bases; junction bases not matched to a gene: 9. This CDR3 comprises 16 residues. The CDR3 coding sequence is TGCAGCGCCTGGACTAGCGGGAGGGCGGTAAACAATGAGCAGTTCTTC. Its protein product is CSAWTSGRAVNNEQFF.

The V gene is TRBV27, the J gene TRBJ1-2, with D perhaps TRBD1 (6 bases). CDR1 MNHEY and CDR2 SMNVEV come from the germline V gene (reference sequence). This CDR3 is built from 15 residues. V lost 0 bases to trimming and J lost 4 bases, with 12 bases between them. CDR3 sequence reads: CASSLSPGQTYGYTF. CDR3 in DNA: TGTGCCAGCAGTTTATCACCTGGACAGACCTATGGCTACACCTTC.

The chain combines TRBV4-2 with TRBJ2-4, with TRBD2 as a possible D gene (7 bases). Germline-derived CDR1 and CDR2 are LGHNA and YNFKEQ. Deletions cut 8 bases from V and 9 bases from J, with 17 bases between. The CDR3 loop spans 13 amino acids. The CDR3 spells CASQGPSGGIQYF. The CDR3 DNA sequence: TGTGCCAGCCAGGGGCCCTCGGGGGGCATTCAGTACTTC.

CDR3 bases: TGTGCCAGCAGCCCCACTGGGTCCAATGAAAAACTGTTTTTT. It specifies CASSPTGSNEKLFF. The chain combines TRBV7-9 with TRBJ1-4; D call uncertain. This CDR3 comprises 14 residues. The germline gives CDR1 SEHNR, CDR2 FQNEAQ (reference sequence). V lost 5 bases and J lost 5, with 12 bases in between.

The count of this clone is one. The rearrangement joins TRBV7-3 to TRBJ2-1, with 7 nucleotides matching TRBD2. There are 15 residues in the CDR3. Trimming took 2 bases from V and 5 from J; bases not matched to a gene: 6. Germline V gives CDR1 SGHTA, CDR2 FQGTGA. The CDR3 region is CASSLWAGVNNEQFF. CDR3 DNA sequence: TGTGCCAGCAGCTTATGGGCGGGAGTCAACAATGAGCAGTTCTTC.

This chain links TRBV11-2 with TRBJ2-1, with 10 bases identical to TRBD2. CDR1 SGHAT and CDR2 FQNNGV come from the germline V gene. The CDR3 runs to 15 residues. J gave up 4 bases and V 6 bases, and 6 bases lay outside the gene matches. The CDR3 spells CASRRRTSGYNEQFF. CDR3 coding DNA: TGTGCCAGCAGACGCCGGACTAGCGGTTACAATGAGCAGTTCTTC.

The chain carries TRBV5-1 and TRBJ2-5; 7 nucleotides line up with TRBD1. V shed 4 bases, J shed 1 base, and the junction held 4 bases outside the gene matches. This CDR3 comprises 14 residues. Germline V gives CDR1 SGHRS, CDR2 YFSETQ. The CDR3 here is CASSEGTAQETQYF. DNA for the CDR3: TGCGCCAGCAGCGAGGGGACAGCCCAAGAGACCCAGTACTTC.

This chain uses TRBV11-1 with TRBJ1-2, with TRBD1 as a possible D gene (6 bases). The germline V and J ends were trimmed by 4 bases and 6 bases, with 15 bases remaining between them. Per germline, CDR1 SGHAT and CDR2 FQDESV (reference sequence). CDR3 size: 14 residues. DNA of the CDR3: TGTGCCAGCAGCTCGAACCGGGGGGCCAATGGCTACACCTTC. Translation: CASSSNRGANGYTF.

The chain carries TRBV7-3 and TRBJ2-7; D assignment may be TRBD1 or TRBD2 (5 bases each). The V end lost 4 bases, the J end lost 5 bases, and 18 bases lay between the germline ends. CDR1 SGHTA and CDR2 FQGTGA come from the germline V gene. There are 15 residues in the CDR3. The CDR3 nucleotides are TGTGCCAGCAGCTCAACCCGGGACCCTGGGGACGAGCAGTACTTC. Protein: CASSSTRDPGDEQYF.

The chain employs TRBV5-1 and TRBJ1-3; D might be TRBD1 (6 bases). Deletions cut 4 bases from V and 0 bases from J, with 11 bases between. The length of the CDR3 is 15 residues. CDR1 is SGHRS, CDR2 YFSETQ, per germline. This CDR3 reads CASSGTGSSGNTIYF. The CDR3 DNA follows: TGCGCCAGCAGCGGAACAGGGAGCTCTGGAAACACCATATATTTT. Supplemented by reference TRBV5-1 and TRBJ1-3, the full variable domain reads KAGVTQTPRYLIKTRGQQVTLSCSPISGHRSVSWYQQTPGQGLQFLFEYFSETQRNKGNFPGRFSGRQFSNSRSEMNVSTLELGDSALYLCASSGTGSSGNTIYFGEGSWLTVV.

The rearrangement uses TRBV5-1 and TRBJ2-1; 9 positions agree with TRBD2. Germline CDR1 is SGHRS and CDR2 is YFSETQ. The CDR3 extends over 17 amino acids. With V trimmed by 1 base and J by 7 bases, 12 bases remained unmatched. The CDR3 reads CASSLRSSGARRNEQFF. The CDR3 nucleotides read TGCGCCAGCAGCTTGCGGTCTAGCGGGGCGAGGAGGAATGAGCAGTTCTTC. Full variable domain (missing parts from reference TRBV5-1 and TRBJ2-1): KAGVTQTPRYLIKTRGQQVTLSCSPISGHRSVSWYQQTPGQGLQFLFEYFSETQRNKGNFPGRFSGRQFSNSRSEMNVSTLELGDSALYLCASSLRSSGARRNEQFFGPGTRLTVL.

V usage is TRBV28 and J usage is TRBJ1-2, with D tentatively TRBD1 (5 bases). The CDR3 extends over 13 amino acids. Germline loops: CDR1 MDHEN, CDR2 SYDVKM. The V end was cut by 6 bases, the J end by 8 bases, with 16 bases between. For the CDR3, the DNA is TGTGCCAGCAGCAAATGGGGGTACTTAGGCTACACCTTC. Amino acid sequence: CASSKWGYLGYTF.

This rearrangement joins TRBV5-1 to TRBJ1-5; TRBD1 is a possible D gene (6 bases). Trimming pared 4 bases from V and 8 bases from J, leaving 13 bases between. The CDR3 sequence is 13 residues long. Germline V gives CDR1 SGHRS, CDR2 YFSETQ. This CDR3 is CASSPTGLEPQHF. In DNA, the CDR3 is TGCGCCAGCAGCCCGACAGGTTTAGAGCCCCAGCATTTT.

V usage is TRBV5-1 and J usage is TRBJ2-7, with 11 nucleotides matching TRBD2. Germline CDR1 and CDR2: SGHRS and YFSETQ. J was trimmed by 2 bases and V by 4 bases; bases with no gene match: 2. CDR3 length: 14 residues. The CDR3 region is CASSHSGRAYEQYF. In DNA form, the CDR3 reads TGCGCCAGCAGCCATAGCGGGAGGGCCTACGAGCAGTACTTC.

V is TRBV28 and J is TRBJ1-5; 9 bases are shared with TRBD1. The germline V gene has CDR1 MDHEN and CDR2 SYDVKM. This CDR3 is built from 18 residues. V trimming: 5 bases; J trimming: 1 base; junction bases outside the gene matches: 12. The CDR3 here is CASSTTDRGRASNQPQHF. The CDR3 region has the DNA TGTGCCAGCAGTACCACAGACAGGGGGAGAGCCAGCAATCAGCCCCAGCATTTT.

This clone was found a few times. The chain joins TRBV7-2 to TRBJ2-2; TRBD2 might be the D (5 bases). Trimming removed 5 bases at V and 4 bases at J, with 17 bases between. This CDR3 comprises 16 residues. The germline CDR1 and CDR2 sequences are SGHTA and FQGNSA. The CDR3 nucleotides read TGTGCCAGCAGCCCATCAGCAGCGGTTCGCACCGGGGAGCTGTTTTTT. The encoded protein is CASSPSAAVRTGELFF.

The chain has TRBV4-2 and TRBJ1-1; 9 positions match TRBD1. J lost 11 bases, V lost 2 bases, and 6 bases had no gene match. Germline V gene data show CDR1 as LGHNA and CDR2 as YNFKEQ. This CDR3 contains 13 residues. Written as DNA, the CDR3 is TGTGCCAGCAGCCAATCCGGGACAGGGAGGGCTTTCTTT. It specifies CASSQSGTGRAFF.

The CDR3 nucleotides read TGTGCCAGCAGAAGAGGGGGCGCTGGGGCCAACGTCCTGACTTTC. It specifies CASRRGGAGANVLTF. This chain uses TRBV5-4 with TRBJ2-6; 7 bases agree with TRBD1. With 5 bases clipped from V and 2 bases from J, the junction kept 4 bases outside the gene matches. From germline, CDR1 is SGHNT and CDR2 YYREEE (reference sequence). The CDR3 loop spans 15 amino acids. The variable domain in full, completed from reference TRBV5-4 and TRBJ2-6, reads ETGVTQSPTHLIKTRGQQVTLRCSSQSGHNTVSWYQQALGQGPQFIFQYYREEENGRGNFPPRFSGLQFPNYSSELNVNALELDDSALYLCASRRGGAGANVLTFGAGSRLTVL.

This clone appeared once. V is TRBV4-1 and J is TRBJ2-1; no clear D. The CDR3 is made up of 14 amino acids. V lost 1 base to trimming and J lost 4 bases, with 8 bases between them. The germline V gene encodes CDR1 MGHRA and CDR2 YSYEKL. CDR3 region: CASSQASTYNEQFF. In nucleotides, the CDR3 is TGCGCCAGCAGCCAAGCGAGTACATACAATGAGCAGTTCTTC.

This clone was detected a few times. V gene TRBV5-1 combines with J gene TRBJ2-7; D possibly corresponds to TRBD1 (6 bases). Germline lookup yields CDR1 SGHRS and CDR2 YFSETQ. V was cut by 1 base and J by 5 bases, with 13 bases left in between. The CDR3 contains 14 residues. For the CDR3, the DNA is TGCGCCAGCAGCTTGAAGAGGACAGACGACGAGCAGTACTTC. Protein sequence: CASSLKRTDDEQYF.

This chain connects TRBV27 to TRBJ1-4; TRBD1 agrees at 10 bases. V was clipped by 2 bases and J by 8 bases; unmatched bases: 11. Germline-derived CDR1 and CDR2 are MNHEY and SMNVEV (reference sequence). The CDR3 sequence is 17 residues long. This CDR3 is CASSLNPWTGGGEKLFF. The CDR3 nucleotides are TGTGCCAGCAGTTTAAACCCTTGGACAGGGGGTGGGGAAAAACTGTTTTTT.

This chain uses TRBV19 with TRBJ2-3; maybe TRBD2 (6 bases). This CDR3 spans 14 amino acids. V gave up 2 bases and J gave up 7 bases, with 13 bases separating them. CDR1 is LNHDA, CDR2 SQIVND, per germline (reference sequence). CDR3 sequence: CASSITSTHNTQYF. The CDR3 nucleotides are TGTGCCAGTAGTATAACTAGCACCCACAATACGCAGTATTTT.

This chain uses TRBV5-4 with TRBJ2-7; the D gene is possibly TRBD2 (6 bases). Between the trimmed V and J ends, which lost 4 bases and 6 bases, there was a span of 14 bases. Germline V CDR1 and CDR2: SGHNT, YYREEE (reference sequence). The CDR3 loop spans 13 amino acids. CDR3 nucleotide sequence: TGTGCCAGCAGCCCAGGGACTGCTCCCGAGCAGTACTTC. Translation: CASSPGTAPEQYF.

V gene TRBV10-1 combines with J gene TRBJ2-7; TRBD2 matches at 9 bases. The CDR3 runs to 13 residues. Germline CDR1 WNHNN, CDR2 SYGVQD (reference sequence). J was trimmed by 5 bases and V by 7 bases; bases with no gene match: 6. The DNA for the CDR3 is TGCGCCAGCAAAGGGCGGGGGGGCGACGAGCAGTACTTC. Translation: CASKGRGGDEQYF.

This chain connects TRBV19 to TRBJ2-3, with D possibly TRBD2 on 5 matching bases. CDR3 length: 17 amino acids. The V gene lost 8 bases and the J gene lost 2 bases, with 23 bases spanning the gap. Germline V gene lookup returns CDR1 LNHDA and CDR2 SQIVND (reference sequence). This CDR3 is CASASRSGRAFTDTQYF. CDR3 bases: TGTGCCAGTGCCTCACGGTCGGGGAGAGCTTTCACAGATACGCAGTATTTT.

This chain uses TRBV9 with TRBJ2-3; D uncertain. CDR3 length equals 16 residues. V was clipped by 1 base and J by 2 bases, with 14 bases between them. Looked up from germline, CDR1 is SGDLS and CDR2 is YYNGEE. The DNA for the CDR3 is TGTGCCAGCAGCGTATATGAAGCAACCTTCACAGATACGCAGTATTTT. This translates into CASSVYEATFTDTQYF.

This clone has more than one count but fewer than ten. The genes are TRBV27 and TRBJ1-2; 8 nucleotides agree with TRBD1. CDR3 length equals 16 residues. With 5 bases clipped from V and 2 bases from J, the junction kept 10 bases outside the gene matches. CDR1 and CDR2 from the germline V gene are MNHEY and SMNVEV (reference sequence). The CDR3 region is CASSPAGGANNYGYTF. CDR3 in DNA: TGTGCCAGCAGTCCCGCAGGGGGCGCGAACAACTATGGCTACACCTTC.

As for this clone: A far larger clone lies a single base away; this is likely a read error. The chain joins TRBV29-1 to TRBJ1-1; D is undetermined. Germline CDR1 and CDR2: SQVTM and ANQGSEA. The CDR3 contains 14 residues. V shed 4 bases and J shed 7 bases, with 19 bases lying between them. CDR3 protein: CSVALTRGGIEAFF. The CDR3 DNA reads TGCAGCGTTGCCCTAACCCGGGGTGGGATTGAAGCTTTCTTT.